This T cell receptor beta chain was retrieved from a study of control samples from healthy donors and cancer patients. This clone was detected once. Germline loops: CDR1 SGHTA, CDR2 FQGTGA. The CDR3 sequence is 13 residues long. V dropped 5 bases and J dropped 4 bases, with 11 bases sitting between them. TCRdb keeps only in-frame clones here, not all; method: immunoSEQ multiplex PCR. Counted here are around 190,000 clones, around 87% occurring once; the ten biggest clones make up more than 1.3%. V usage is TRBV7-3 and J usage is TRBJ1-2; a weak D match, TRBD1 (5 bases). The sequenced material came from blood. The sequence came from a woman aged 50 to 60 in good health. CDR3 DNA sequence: TGTGCCAGCAGCCCCGGCGGGGGCTATGGCTACACCTTC. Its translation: CASSPGGGYGYTF.